This T cell receptor beta chain was identified in a study of blood T cell repertoires in COVID-19. In the study overall: The United States, Italy and Spain supplied acute and convalescent COVID-19 samples. T cells, B-cell-depleted T cells, or PBMCs supplied cDNA or gDNA.

Enrollment of patients from Seattle took place during active infection, with longitudinal follow-up. The authors' processing: The assay estimated nucleated cells by amplifying reference gene primers. The assay was immunoSEQ multiplex PCR, and TCRdb's table has in-frame clones only and misses some. That table gives V, J and clone size, and the DNA gave D and trimming. The repertoire includes a few hundred thousand clones, around 90% of them detected once, and approximately 2.3% sits in the top ten. A note on this clone: The identical CDR3 is also encoded by other nucleotide sequences in the sample.

This TCR was sampled from a woman in her sixties or seventies with COVID-19, enrolled during active disease. Sequencing was carried out using peripheral blood.

The CDR3 spells CASSEAGYGYTF. The CDR3 coding sequence is TGTGCCAGCAGTGAGGCAGGCTATGGCTACACCTTC. The genes are TRBV2 and TRBJ1-2, with D unresolved. Looked up from germline, CDR1 is SNHLY and CDR2 is FYNNEI. This CDR3 spans 12 amino acids. V lost 3 bases to trimming and J lost 4 bases, with 6 bases between them.